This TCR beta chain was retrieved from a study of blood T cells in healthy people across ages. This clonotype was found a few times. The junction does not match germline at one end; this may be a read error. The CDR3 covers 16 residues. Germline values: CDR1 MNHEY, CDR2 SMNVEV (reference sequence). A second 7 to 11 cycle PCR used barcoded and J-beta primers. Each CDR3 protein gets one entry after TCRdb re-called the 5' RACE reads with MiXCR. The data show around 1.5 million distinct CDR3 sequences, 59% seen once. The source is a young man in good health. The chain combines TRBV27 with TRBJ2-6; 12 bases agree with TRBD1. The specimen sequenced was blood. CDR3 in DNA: TGTGCCAGCAGCCCCACCCCGGGACAGGGGGCCAGCGTCCTGACTTTC. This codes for CASSPTPGQGASVLTF.